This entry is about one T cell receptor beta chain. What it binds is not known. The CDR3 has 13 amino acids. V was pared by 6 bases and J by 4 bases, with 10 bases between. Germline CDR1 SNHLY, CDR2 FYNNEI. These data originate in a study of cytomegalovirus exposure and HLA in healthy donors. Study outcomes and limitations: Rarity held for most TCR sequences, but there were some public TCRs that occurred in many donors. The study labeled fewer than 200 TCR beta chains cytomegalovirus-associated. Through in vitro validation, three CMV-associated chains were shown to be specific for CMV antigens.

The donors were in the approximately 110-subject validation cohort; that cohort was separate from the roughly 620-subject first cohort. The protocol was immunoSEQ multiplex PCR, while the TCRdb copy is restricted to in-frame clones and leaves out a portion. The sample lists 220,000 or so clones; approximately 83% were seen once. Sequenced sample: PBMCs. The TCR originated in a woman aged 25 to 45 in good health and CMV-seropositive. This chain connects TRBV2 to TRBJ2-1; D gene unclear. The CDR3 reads CASRELGYNEQFF. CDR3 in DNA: TGTGCCAGCAGGGAGTTGGGGTACAATGAGCAGTTCTTC.